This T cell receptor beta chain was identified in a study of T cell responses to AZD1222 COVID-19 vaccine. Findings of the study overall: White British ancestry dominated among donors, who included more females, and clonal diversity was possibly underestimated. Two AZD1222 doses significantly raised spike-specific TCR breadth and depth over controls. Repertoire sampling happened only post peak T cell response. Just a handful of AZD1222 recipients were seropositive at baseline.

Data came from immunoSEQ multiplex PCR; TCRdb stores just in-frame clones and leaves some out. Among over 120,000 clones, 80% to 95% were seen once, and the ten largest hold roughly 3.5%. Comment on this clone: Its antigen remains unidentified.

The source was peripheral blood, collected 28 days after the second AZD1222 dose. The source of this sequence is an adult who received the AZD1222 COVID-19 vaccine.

Here the CDR3 DNA reads TGTGCCAGCAGTCCCAACCCAGGGTCCGATACGCAGTATTTT. This sequence encodes CASSPNPGSDTQYF. The chain couples TRBV27 to TRBJ2-3, with D perhaps TRBD1 (5 bases). CDR1 is MNHEY and CDR2 is SMNVEV in the germline V gene (reference sequence). Trimming removed 5 bases at V and 6 bases at J, with 15 bases between. This CDR3 comprises 14 residues.